The rows below give T cell receptor beta chains drawn from one sample of a study of shared T cell receptors in the human thymus. TCRdb keeps only in-frame clones here, not all; method: immunoSEQ multiplex PCR. The sample contains hundreds of thousands of clones, around 87% of which appear only once. The sample was also linked to a second study, of human thymus T cells.

The specimen was thymocytes. The receptor set was obtained from a boy under two years old with a congenital heart defect. The CDR3 runs from the conserved cysteine through the conserved F or W. Each record gives: J gene, V gene, D gene, clone size, CDR3 protein, CDR3 DNA. A D gene is named only where the DNA matches it firmly. Not every row has a clone size; where given, it reads once, few, many or a size class.

TRBJ2-7 TRBV5-1 TRBD2 once CASSFFLAGVDEQYF TGCGCCAGCAGCTTCTTTCTAGCGGGAGTCGACGAGCAGTACTTC
TRBJ1-3 TRBV12-5 NA NA CASALGHVTSGNTIYF TGTGCTAGTGCCCTGGGACATGTAACCTCTGGAAACACCATATATTTT
TRBJ2-3 TRBV5-1 TRBD2 NA CASSLGSGGTDTQYF TGCGCCAGCAGCTTGGGTAGCGGGGGCACAGATACGCAGTATTTT
TRBJ1-1 TRBV2 NA NA CASSGQVDGEAFF TGTGCCAGCAGTGGACAGGTGGACGGTGAAGCTTTCTTT
TRBJ1-4 TRBV4-1 TRBD1 NA CASSQAYRGLDEKLFF TGCGCCAGCAGCCAAGCCTACAGGGGGCTGGATGAAAAACTGTTTTTT
TRBJ1-2 TRBV7-2 TRBD1 NA CASSLEWRGTGEPHYGYTF TGTGCCAGCAGCTTAGAGTGGCGTGGGACAGGGGAGCCCCACTATGGCTACACCTTC
TRBJ1-6 TRBV14 NA NA CASSQQSPGVSSPLHF TGTGCCAGCAGCCAACAATCCCCAGGGGTCTCTTCACCCCTCCACTTT
TRBJ1-5 TRBV5-1 TRBD1 NA CASSLTGTVNQPQHF TGCGCCAGCAGCTTGACCGGGACAGTGAATCAGCCCCAGCATTTT
TRBJ2-1 TRBV27 TRBD1 NA CASSSLEGTGEQFF TGTGCCAGCAGCTCACTAGAAGGGACAGGGGAGCAGTTCTTC
TRBJ1-4 TRBV9 NA NA CASSSRGFWNEKLFF TGTGCCAGCAGCTCAAGAGGATTCTGGAATGAAAAACTGTTTTTT
TRBJ2-7 TRBV30 TRBD1 NA CAWMGQGAQYEQYF TGTGCCTGGATGGGACAGGGGGCCCAATACGAGCAGTACTTC
TRBJ1-2 TRBV29-1 TRBD1 NA CSVEQLRDRFDYGYTF TGCAGCGTCGAGCAACTCCGGGACAGGTTCGACTATGGCTACACCTTC
TRBJ2-1 TRBV11-2 TRBD1 NA CASSLAPGQGVDEQFF TGTGCCAGCAGCTTAGCACCGGGACAGGGAGTGGATGAGCAGTTCTTC
TRBJ2-1 TRBV4-3 TRBD2 NA CASSQDGASGSCPLDYNEQFF TGCGCCAGCAGCCAAGATGGAGCTAGCGGGAGCTGCCCTCTAGATTACAATGAGCAGTTCTTC
TRBJ2-7 TRBV4-1 NA NA CASSQDGGGGLYEQYF TGCGCCAGCAGCCAAGATGGGGGCGGGGGACTATACGAGCAGTACTTC
TRBJ1-1 TRBV4-3 NA NA CASSQVSIGTSMNTEAFF TGCGCCAGCAGCCAAGTCTCAATTGGGACAAGCATGAACACTGAAGCTTTCTTT
TRBJ1-5 TRBV2 TRBD1 NA CASSYPGTGGSVQPQHF TGTGCCAGCAGTTACCCCGGGACAGGGGGCTCGGTGCAGCCCCAGCATTTT
TRBJ2-2 TRBV25-1 TRBD2 few CASSEGRAGWDTGELFF TGTGCCAGCAGTGAAGGGAGGGCAGGCTGGGACACCGGGGAGCTGTTTTTT
TRBJ2-2 TRBV19 TRBD1 NA CASSRQGPGELFF TGTGCCAGTTCCCGACAGGGGCCCGGGGAGCTGTTTTTT